This is a list of T cell receptor beta chains from one sample in a study of T cell responses to AZD1222 COVID-19 vaccine. Clones were read by immunoSEQ multiplex PCR, and TCRdb kept only the in-frame ones, dropping some. The data hold around 45,000 clones, with roughly 78% observed a single time. The sequences come from peripheral blood, collected 28 days after the second dose of the MenACWY control vaccine. These receptors all come from an adult who received the MenACWY meningococcal vaccine as a control. CDR3s include the opening cysteine and the closing phenylalanine or tryptophan. Each record gives: CDR3 DNA, CDR3 protein, J gene, CDR3 length, V gene, clone size, D gene. The D gene is left open where the match is weak. For some rows the clone size is stated as once, few or many, or as a class when expanded; others skip it.

CDR3 DNA: TGTGCCAGCACCCAACCAGGACAGGGGAGCGGGTATGGCTACACCTTC
CDR3 protein: CASTQPGQGSGYGYTF
J gene: TRBJ1-2
CDR3 length: 16
V gene: TRBV6-6
clone size: .
D gene: TRBD1

CDR3 DNA: TGTGCCAGCAGCTTCGTATCAGGGGGCAGGAGGTTCGCTAATGAAAAACTGTTTTTT
CDR3 protein: CASSFVSGGRRFANEKLFF
J gene: TRBJ1-4
CDR3 length: 19
V gene: TRBV3-1/TRBV3-2
clone size: .
D gene: TRBD1

CDR3 DNA: TGTGCCAGCAGCGTTGTAACTAGCCGTAGAAATGAGCAGTTCTTC
CDR3 protein: CASSVVTSRRNEQFF
J gene: TRBJ2-1
CDR3 length: 15
V gene: TRBV9
clone size: few
D gene: .

CDR3 DNA: TGTGCCAGCAGCCCCCCCGGGCAGGTGGACACCGGGGAGCTGTTTTTT
CDR3 protein: CASSPPGQVDTGELFF
J gene: TRBJ2-2
CDR3 length: 16
V gene: TRBV5-6
clone size: .
D gene: .

CDR3 DNA: TGTGCCAGCAGTTTGCTTGGGGAAGCTTTCTTT
CDR3 protein: CASSLLGEAFF
J gene: TRBJ1-1
CDR3 length: 11
V gene: TRBV28
clone size: .
D gene: .

CDR3 DNA: TGTGCCAGCAGCGACCCGACAGGGTCCCGTTACAATGAGCAGTTCTTC
CDR3 protein: CASSDPTGSRYNEQFF
J gene: TRBJ2-1
CDR3 length: 16
V gene: TRBV9
clone size: .
D gene: TRBD1

CDR3 DNA: TGTGCCAGCAGCCACGGGACCCCATTCCCAAGCACAGATACGCAGTATTTT
CDR3 protein: CASSHGTPFPSTDTQYF
J gene: TRBJ2-3
CDR3 length: 17
V gene: TRBV27
clone size: .
D gene: .

CDR3 DNA: TGTGCCAGTAGTATGGACTCGGGGGATCCGCCCCAGCATTTT
CDR3 protein: CASSMDSGDPPQHF
J gene: TRBJ1-5
CDR3 length: 14
V gene: TRBV19
clone size: .
D gene: .

CDR3 DNA: TGTGCCAGTAGTATAACGGGGCACCCCAATCAGCCCCAGCATTTT
CDR3 protein: CASSITGHPNQPQHF
J gene: TRBJ1-5
CDR3 length: 15
V gene: TRBV19
clone size: .
D gene: .

CDR3 DNA: TGCGCCAGCAGCTTATGGGGTGGCCAGTACATTCAGTACTTC
CDR3 protein: CASSLWGGQYIQYF
J gene: TRBJ2-4
CDR3 length: 14
V gene: TRBV5-1
clone size: once
D gene: .

CDR3 DNA: TGTGCCAGCAGCCGAGGGGAGGGGATCTGGGATACGCAGTATTTT
CDR3 protein: CASSRGEGIWDTQYF
J gene: TRBJ2-3
CDR3 length: 15
V gene: TRBV7-9
clone size: .
D gene: TRBD2

CDR3 DNA: TGTGCCAGCTCAGGGGGCCCCTCCTATGGCTACACCTTC
CDR3 protein: CASSGGPSYGYTF
J gene: TRBJ1-2
CDR3 length: 13
V gene: TRBV21-1
clone size: few
D gene: .

CDR3 DNA: TGTGCCAGCAGCTTAGGCCTCTCCACCGGGGAGCTGTTTTTT
CDR3 protein: CASSLGLSTGELFF
J gene: TRBJ2-2
CDR3 length: 14
V gene: TRBV11-3
clone size: .
D gene: .

CDR3 DNA: TGCGCCAGCAGCTTGGCGTCCAGGAAAGAGACCCAGTACTTC
CDR3 protein: CASSLASRKETQYF
J gene: TRBJ2-5
CDR3 length: 14
V gene: TRBV5-1
clone size: once
D gene: .

CDR3 DNA: TGTGCCAGCAGTGAAAGCGGCAGGGCCGGAAACACCATATATTTT
CDR3 protein: CASSESGRAGNTIYF
J gene: TRBJ1-3
CDR3 length: 15
V gene: TRBV6-1
clone size: .
D gene: .

CDR3 DNA: TGTGCCAGCAGTGGTGGGCTCTTAGGCAATCAGCCCCAGCATTTT
CDR3 protein: CASSGGLLGNQPQHF
J gene: TRBJ1-5
CDR3 length: 15
V gene: TRBV5-8
clone size: few
D gene: .

CDR3 DNA: TGTGCCAGCAGCTCAGGTGCAGATACGCAGTATTTT
CDR3 protein: CASSSGADTQYF
J gene: TRBJ2-3
CDR3 length: 12
V gene: TRBV11-2
clone size: .
D gene: .

CDR3 DNA: TGTGCCAGCAGTCTCACAGGGATTAATTCACCCCTCCACTTT
CDR3 protein: CASSLTGINSPLHF
J gene: TRBJ1-6
CDR3 length: 14
V gene: TRBV27
clone size: .
D gene: .

CDR3 DNA: TGTGCCTCCGGGACAGCCTTCATTGGCTATGGCTACACCTTC
CDR3 protein: CASGTAFIGYGYTF
J gene: TRBJ1-2
CDR3 length: 14
V gene: TRBV28
clone size: once
D gene: TRBD1

CDR3 DNA: TGTGCCAGCAGCCGGGGGTCGGGACGGAACTACGAGCAGTACTTC
CDR3 protein: CASSRGSGRNYEQYF
J gene: TRBJ2-7
CDR3 length: 15
V gene: TRBV11-3
clone size: .
D gene: .

CDR3 DNA: TGTGCCAGCAGCTTAGATGGATATACGGGCACCGGGGAGCTGTTTTTT
CDR3 protein: CASSLDGYTGTGELFF
J gene: TRBJ2-2
CDR3 length: 16
V gene: TRBV11-2
clone size: .
D gene: .

CDR3 DNA: TGTGCCAGCAGTCGCGGGACAGGGGCCTACGAGCAGTACTTC
CDR3 protein: CASSRGTGAYEQYF
J gene: TRBJ2-7
CDR3 length: 14
V gene: TRBV6-5
clone size: .
D gene: TRBD1

CDR3 DNA: TGTGCCAGCAGTACGTATAGGGGTGGGGAGCAGTTCTTC
CDR3 protein: CASSTYRGGEQFF
J gene: TRBJ2-1
CDR3 length: 13
V gene: TRBV12-3/TRBV12-4
clone size: .
D gene: .

CDR3 DNA: TGTGCCAGCAGCCTTGGGGACAGGGCATATCAGCCCCAGCATTTT
CDR3 protein: CASSLGDRAYQPQHF
J gene: TRBJ1-5
CDR3 length: 15
V gene: TRBV2
clone size: .
D gene: TRBD1

CDR3 DNA: TGTGCCATCAGTGAGTCGCTCCAGGGGGGCCGTGGGGAGCAGTTCTTC
CDR3 protein: CAISESLQGGRGEQFF
J gene: TRBJ2-1
CDR3 length: 16
V gene: TRBV10-3
clone size: .
D gene: .

CDR3 DNA: TGTGCCAGCAGTGAAAGGGGACATTCGCAAGGGCAGTTCTTC
CDR3 protein: CASSERGHSQGQFF
J gene: TRBJ2-1
CDR3 length: 14
V gene: TRBV2
clone size: .
D gene: .

CDR3 DNA: TGTGCCACCAGTGGGGGGGACAAGGGCGGACATGGCTACACCTTC
CDR3 protein: CATSGGDKGGHGYTF
J gene: TRBJ1-2
CDR3 length: 15
V gene: TRBV24-1
clone size: .
D gene: .

CDR3 DNA: TGCGCCAGCAGCTTCCGCCTAGACCCCTTGGAGCAGTACTTC
CDR3 protein: CASSFRLDPLEQYF
J gene: TRBJ2-7
CDR3 length: 14
V gene: TRBV5-1
clone size: .
D gene: .

CDR3 DNA: TGTGCCAGCAGGGAAACAGGGCCCGGCGAGTTCTTC
CDR3 protein: CASRETGPGEFF
J gene: TRBJ2-1
CDR3 length: 12
V gene: TRBV2
clone size: .
D gene: .